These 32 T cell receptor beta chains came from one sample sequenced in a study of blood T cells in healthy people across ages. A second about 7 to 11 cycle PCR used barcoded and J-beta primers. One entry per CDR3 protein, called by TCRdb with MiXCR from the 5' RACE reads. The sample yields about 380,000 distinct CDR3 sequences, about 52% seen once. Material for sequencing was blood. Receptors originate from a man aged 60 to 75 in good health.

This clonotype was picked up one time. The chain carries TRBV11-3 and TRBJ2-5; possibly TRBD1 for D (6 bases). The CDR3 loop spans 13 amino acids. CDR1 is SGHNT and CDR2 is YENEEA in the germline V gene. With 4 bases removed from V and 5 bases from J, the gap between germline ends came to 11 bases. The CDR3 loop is CASSYTGRETQYF. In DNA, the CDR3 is TGTGCCAGCAGCTACACAGGGCGGGAGACCCAGTACTTC.

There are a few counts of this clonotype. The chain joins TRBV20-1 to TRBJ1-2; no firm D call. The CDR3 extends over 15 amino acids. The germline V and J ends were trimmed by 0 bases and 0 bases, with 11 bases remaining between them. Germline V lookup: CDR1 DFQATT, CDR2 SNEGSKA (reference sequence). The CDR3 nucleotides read TGCAGTGCTAGAGATCCGGCAAATACTAACTATGGCTACACCTTC. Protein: CSARDPANTNYGYTF.

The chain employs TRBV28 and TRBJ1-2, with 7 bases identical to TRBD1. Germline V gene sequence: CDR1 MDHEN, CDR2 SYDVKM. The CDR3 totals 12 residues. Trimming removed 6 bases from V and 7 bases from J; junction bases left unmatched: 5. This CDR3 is CASRGGVGGYTF. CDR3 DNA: TGTGCCAGCAGAGGGGGCGTGGGTGGCTACACCTTC.

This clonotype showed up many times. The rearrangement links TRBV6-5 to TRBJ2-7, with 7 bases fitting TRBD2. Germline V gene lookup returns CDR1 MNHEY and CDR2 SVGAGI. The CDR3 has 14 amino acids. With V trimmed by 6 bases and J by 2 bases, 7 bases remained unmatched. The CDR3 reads CASRAGVLAYEQYF. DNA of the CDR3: TGTGCCAGCAGGGCGGGAGTTCTAGCCTACGAGCAGTACTTC.

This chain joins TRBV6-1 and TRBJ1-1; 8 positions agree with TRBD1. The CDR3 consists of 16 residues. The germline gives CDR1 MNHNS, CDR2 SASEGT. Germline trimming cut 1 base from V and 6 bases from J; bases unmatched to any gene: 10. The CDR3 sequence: CASSEEIRTGRAEAFF. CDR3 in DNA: TGTGCCAGCAGTGAAGAAATTCGGACAGGGCGGGCTGAAGCTTTCTTT.

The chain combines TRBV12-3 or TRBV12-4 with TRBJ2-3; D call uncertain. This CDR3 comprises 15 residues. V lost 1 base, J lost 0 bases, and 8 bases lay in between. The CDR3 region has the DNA TGTGCCAGCAGTTTAGGCAGAGCGAGCACAGATACGCAGTATTTT. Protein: CASSLGRASTDTQYF.

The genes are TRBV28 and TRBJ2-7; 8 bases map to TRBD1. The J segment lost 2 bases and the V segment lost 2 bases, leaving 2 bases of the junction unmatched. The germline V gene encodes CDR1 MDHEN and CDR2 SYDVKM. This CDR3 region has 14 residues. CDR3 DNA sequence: TGTGCCAGCAGTTTAAGGACAGGGACCTACGAGCAGTACTTC. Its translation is CASSLRTGTYEQYF. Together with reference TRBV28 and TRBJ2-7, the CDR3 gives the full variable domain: DVKVTQSSRYLVKRTGEKVFLECVQDMDHENMFWYRQDPGLGLRLIYFSYDVKMKEKGDIPEGYSVSREKKERFSLILESASTNQTSMYLCASSLRTGTYEQYFGPGTRLTVT.

The CDR3 reads CASSEGAGVWNEQFF. The CDR3 DNA reads as TGTGCCAGCAGTGAAGGAGCGGGAGTTTGGAATGAGCAGTTCTTC. The genes are TRBV2 and TRBJ2-1; 8 bases agree with TRBD2. Germline trimming cut 1 base from V and 7 bases from J; bases unmatched to any gene: 6. The CDR3 contains 15 residues. The germline V gene has CDR1 SNHLY and CDR2 FYNNEI.

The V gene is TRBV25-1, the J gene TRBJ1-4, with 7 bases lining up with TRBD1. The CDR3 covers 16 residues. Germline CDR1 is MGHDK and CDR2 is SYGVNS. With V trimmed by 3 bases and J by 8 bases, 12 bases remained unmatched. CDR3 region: CASSDSTGTAREKLFF. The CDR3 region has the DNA TGTGCCAGCAGTGATTCCACCGGGACAGCGAGGGAAAAACTGTTTTTT.

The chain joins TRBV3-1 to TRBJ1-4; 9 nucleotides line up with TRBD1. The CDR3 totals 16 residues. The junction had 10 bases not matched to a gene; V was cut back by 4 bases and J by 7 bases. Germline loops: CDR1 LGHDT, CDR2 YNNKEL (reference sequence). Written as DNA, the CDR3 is TGTGCCAGCAGCCTTCGAGGACAGGGGAGGAGTGAAAAACTGTTTTTT. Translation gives CASSLRGQGRSEKLFF.

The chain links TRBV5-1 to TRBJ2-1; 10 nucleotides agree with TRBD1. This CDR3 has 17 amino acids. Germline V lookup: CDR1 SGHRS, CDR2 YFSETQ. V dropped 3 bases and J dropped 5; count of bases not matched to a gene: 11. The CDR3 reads CASSSRGGTGAHNEQFF. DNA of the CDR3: TGCGCCAGCAGCTCCCGAGGCGGGACAGGGGCCCACAATGAGCAGTTCTTC.

CDR3 nucleotide sequence: TGTGCCAGCAGCGAACGCTCTCTAGCGGGTAATGAGCAGTTCTTC. This translates into CASSERSLAGNEQFF. The chain links TRBV7-8 to TRBJ2-1; 8 positions agree with TRBD2. The CDR3 covers 15 residues. The V segment lost 5 bases and the J segment 7 bases; nucleotides outside the gene matches: 10. Germline V gene data show CDR1 as SGHVS and CDR2 as FQNEAQ.

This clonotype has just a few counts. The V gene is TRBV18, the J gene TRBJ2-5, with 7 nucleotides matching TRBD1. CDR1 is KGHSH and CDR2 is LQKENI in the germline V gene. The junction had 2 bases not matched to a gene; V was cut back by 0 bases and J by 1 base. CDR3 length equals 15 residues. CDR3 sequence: CASSPPRTGQETQYF. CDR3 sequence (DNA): TGTGCCAGCTCACCACCGAGGACAGGCCAAGAGACCCAGTACTTC.

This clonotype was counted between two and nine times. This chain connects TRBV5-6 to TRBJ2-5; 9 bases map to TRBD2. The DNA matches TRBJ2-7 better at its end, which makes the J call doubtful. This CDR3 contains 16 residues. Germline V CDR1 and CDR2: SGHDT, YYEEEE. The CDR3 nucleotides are TGTGCCAGCAGCTTGATTTCAGCGGGAGGAACCTACGAGCAGTACTTC. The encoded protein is CASSLISAGGTYEQYF.

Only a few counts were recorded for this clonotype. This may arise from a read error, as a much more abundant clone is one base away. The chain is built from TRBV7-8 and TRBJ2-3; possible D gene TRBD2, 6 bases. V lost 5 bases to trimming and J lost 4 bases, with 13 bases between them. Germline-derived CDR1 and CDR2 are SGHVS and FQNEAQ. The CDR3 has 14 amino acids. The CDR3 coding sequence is TGTGCCAGCAGCGCCCGGAGGGTGGCAGATACGCAGTATTTT. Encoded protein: CASSARRVADTQYF.

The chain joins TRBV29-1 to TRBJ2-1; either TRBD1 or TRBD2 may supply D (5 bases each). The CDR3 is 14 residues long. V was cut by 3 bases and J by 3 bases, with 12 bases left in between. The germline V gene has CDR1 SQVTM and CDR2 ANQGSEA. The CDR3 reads CSVEAEGLYNEQFF. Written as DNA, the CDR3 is TGCAGCGTTGAGGCTGAGGGGCTCTACAATGAGCAGTTCTTC.

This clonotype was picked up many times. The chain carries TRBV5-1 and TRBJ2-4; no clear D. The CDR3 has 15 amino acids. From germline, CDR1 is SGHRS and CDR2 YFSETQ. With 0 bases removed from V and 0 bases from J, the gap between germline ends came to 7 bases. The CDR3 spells CASSLVSEAKNIQYF. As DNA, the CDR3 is TGCGCCAGCAGCTTGGTCTCCGAAGCCAAAAACATTCAGTACTTC. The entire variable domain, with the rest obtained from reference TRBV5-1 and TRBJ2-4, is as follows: KAGVTQTPRYLIKTRGQQVTLSCSPISGHRSVSWYQQTPGQGLQFLFEYFSETQRNKGNFPGRFSGRQFSNSRSEMNVSTLELGDSALYLCASSLVSEAKNIQYFGAGTRLSVL.

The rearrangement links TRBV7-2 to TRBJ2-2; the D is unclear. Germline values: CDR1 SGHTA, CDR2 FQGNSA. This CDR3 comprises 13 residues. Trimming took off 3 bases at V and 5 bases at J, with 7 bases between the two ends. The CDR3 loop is CASSFQITGELFF. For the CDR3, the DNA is TGTGCCAGCAGCTTCCAGATTACCGGGGAGCTGTTTTTT.

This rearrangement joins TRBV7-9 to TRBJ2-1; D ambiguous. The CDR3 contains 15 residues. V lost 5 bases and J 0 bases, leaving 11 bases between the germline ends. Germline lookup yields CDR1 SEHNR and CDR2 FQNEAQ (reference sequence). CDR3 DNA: TGTGCCAGCAGCCAAGAGCTAGGCTCCTACAATGAGCAGTTCTTC. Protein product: CASSQELGSYNEQFF.

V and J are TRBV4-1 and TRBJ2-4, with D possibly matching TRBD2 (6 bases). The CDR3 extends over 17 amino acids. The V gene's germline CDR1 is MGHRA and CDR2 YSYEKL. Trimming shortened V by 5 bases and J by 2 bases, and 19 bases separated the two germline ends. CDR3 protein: CASSAPIGGKTKNIQYF. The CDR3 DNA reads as TGCGCCAGCAGCGCCCCAATCGGGGGAAAGACCAAAAACATTCAGTACTTC.

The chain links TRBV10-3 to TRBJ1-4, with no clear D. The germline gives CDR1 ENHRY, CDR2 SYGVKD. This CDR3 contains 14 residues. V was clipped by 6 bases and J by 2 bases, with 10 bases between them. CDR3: CAISAARTNEKLFF. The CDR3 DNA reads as TGTGCCATCAGCGCGGCGAGGACTAATGAAAAACTGTTTTTT.

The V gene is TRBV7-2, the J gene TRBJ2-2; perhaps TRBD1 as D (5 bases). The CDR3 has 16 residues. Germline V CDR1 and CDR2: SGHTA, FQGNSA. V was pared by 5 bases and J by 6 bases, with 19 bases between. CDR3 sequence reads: CASSPRRGRAAGELFF. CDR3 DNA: TGTGCCAGCAGCCCCCGTAGGGGCAGGGCGGCCGGGGAGCTGTTTTTT.

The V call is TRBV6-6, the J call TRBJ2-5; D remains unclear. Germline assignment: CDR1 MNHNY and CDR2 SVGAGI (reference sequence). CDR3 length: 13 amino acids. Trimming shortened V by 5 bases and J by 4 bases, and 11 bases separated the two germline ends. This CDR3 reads CASSRSYAETQYF. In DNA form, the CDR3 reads TGTGCCAGCAGTAGAAGTTACGCAGAGACCCAGTACTTC.

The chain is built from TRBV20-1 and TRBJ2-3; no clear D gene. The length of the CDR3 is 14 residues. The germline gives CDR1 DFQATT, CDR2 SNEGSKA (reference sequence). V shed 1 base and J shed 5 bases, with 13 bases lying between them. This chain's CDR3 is CSARGDSLRDTQYF. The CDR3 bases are TGCAGTGCTAGAGGAGACTCCCTCCGAGATACGCAGTATTTT.

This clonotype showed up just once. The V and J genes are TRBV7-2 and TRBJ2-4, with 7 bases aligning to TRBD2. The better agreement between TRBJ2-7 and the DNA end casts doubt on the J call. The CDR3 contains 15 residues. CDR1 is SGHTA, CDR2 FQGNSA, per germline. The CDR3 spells CASSPRDYPWNEQYF. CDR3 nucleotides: TGTGCCAGCAGCCCCCGGGACTACCCTTGGAACGAGCAGTACTTC.

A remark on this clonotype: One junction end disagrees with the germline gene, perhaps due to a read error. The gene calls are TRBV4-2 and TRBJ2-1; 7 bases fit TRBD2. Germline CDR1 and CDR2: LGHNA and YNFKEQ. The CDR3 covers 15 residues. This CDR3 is CAGSQAGGGSNEQFF. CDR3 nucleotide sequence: TGTGCCGGCAGCCAAGCGGGCGGCGGGAGCAATGAGCAGTTCTTC.

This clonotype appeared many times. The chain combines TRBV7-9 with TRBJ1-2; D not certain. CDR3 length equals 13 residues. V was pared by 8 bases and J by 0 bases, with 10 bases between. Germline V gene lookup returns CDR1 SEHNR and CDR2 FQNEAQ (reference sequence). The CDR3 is CASSPASNYGYTF. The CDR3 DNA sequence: TGTGCCAGCTCTCCAGCTTCTAACTATGGCTACACCTTC.

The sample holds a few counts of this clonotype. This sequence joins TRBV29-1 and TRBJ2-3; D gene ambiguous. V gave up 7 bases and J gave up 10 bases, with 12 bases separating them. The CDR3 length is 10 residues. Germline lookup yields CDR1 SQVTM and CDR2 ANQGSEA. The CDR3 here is CSARDLAQYF. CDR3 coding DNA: TGCAGCGCCCGAGATTTGGCGCAGTATTTT.

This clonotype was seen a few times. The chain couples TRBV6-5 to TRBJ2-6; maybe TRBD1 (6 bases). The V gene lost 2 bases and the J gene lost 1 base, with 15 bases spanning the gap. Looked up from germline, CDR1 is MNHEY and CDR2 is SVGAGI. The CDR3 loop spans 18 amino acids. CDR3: CASSYRGGTISGANVLTF. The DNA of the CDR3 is TGTGCCAGCAGTTACCGAGGGGGTACCATTTCTGGGGCCAACGTCCTGACTTTC.

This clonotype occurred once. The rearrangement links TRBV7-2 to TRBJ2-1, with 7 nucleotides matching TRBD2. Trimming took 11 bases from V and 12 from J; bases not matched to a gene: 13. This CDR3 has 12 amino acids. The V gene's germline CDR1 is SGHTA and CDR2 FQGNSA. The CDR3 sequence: CACSSDWGGQFF. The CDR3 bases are TGTGCCTGTAGCTCAGACTGGGGGGGGCAGTTCTTC.

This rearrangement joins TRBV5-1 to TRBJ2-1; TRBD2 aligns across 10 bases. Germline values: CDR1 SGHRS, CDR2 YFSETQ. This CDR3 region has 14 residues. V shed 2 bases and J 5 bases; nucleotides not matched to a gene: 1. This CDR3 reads CASSLTSGDNEQFF. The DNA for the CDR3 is TGCGCCAGCAGCTTAACTAGCGGGGACAATGAGCAGTTCTTC.

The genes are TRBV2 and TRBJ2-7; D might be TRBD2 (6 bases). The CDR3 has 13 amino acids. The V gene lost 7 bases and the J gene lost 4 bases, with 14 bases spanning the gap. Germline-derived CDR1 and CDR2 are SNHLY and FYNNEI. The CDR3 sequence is CASNQRRDYEQYF. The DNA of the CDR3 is TGTGCCAGCAATCAGAGGAGGGATTACGAGCAGTACTTC.